This T cell receptor (beta chain) was recovered during a study of T cell changes during pregnancy in multiple sclerosis (dated by TCRdb to 2018 to 2020). About the study as a whole: The study examined how the T cell repertoire changed over the course of pregnancy in women with multiple sclerosis.

The method was the immunoSEQ multiplex PCR assay. TCRdb mirrors the immuneACCESS table, restricted to in-frame sequences. Some clones are absent from its copies; in checked studies, under half trace to an unresolved V gene, and the reason for the others is unknown. This sample lists 50,000 to 70,000 clones; almost 95% were detected once. The top ten constitute about 0.85% of the sample. The CDR3 runs 16 amino acids, cysteine and phenylalanine included. Only CDR3 DNA is held: 48 bases, read in frame from base 1. Reading the germline V gene (reference sequence) gives CDR1 SGHKS and CDR2 YYEKEE. The trim is 4 bases for V and 0 bases for J, with a gap of 14 bases between the germline ends. As to this clone: Its specific antigen is unknown. No much larger clone is present one base from it, and per-base qualities are unavailable.

This TCR was recovered from a female donor with multiple sclerosis, enrolled in a pregnancy study. The receptor chain draws on TRBV5-5 and TRBJ1-3, with TRBD1 tentatively as D gene (5 bases match). The sequencing here drew on peripheral blood, taken in the first trimester of pregnancy. CDR3 sequence: CASSGGGTYSGNTIYF. The sequenced DNA is TGTGCCAGCAGCGGGGGGGGGACCTACTCTGGAAACACCATATATTTT.